Listed below are T cell receptor beta chains from one sample, sequenced in a study of cytotoxic CD8 clonotypes in ibrutinib-treated CLL. The repertoire was sequenced with immunoSEQ multiplex PCR; TCRdb's copy has only in-frame clones and lacks some. Seen here are almost 85,000 clones, 85% to 90% observed once, and the top ten hold over 5%. The material sequenced was PBMCs, taken before ibrutinib treatment. These receptors came from a human donor with chronic lymphocytic leukemia. The CDR3 runs from the conserved cysteine through the conserved F or W. D genes are given only for firm matches. The size field is filled for only some rows; it gives once, few, many or a size class.

>TRBJ2-2|TRBV19|.|.
TGTGCCAGTAGTACAAGGAGGGGCACCGGGGAGCTGTTTTTT
CASSTRRGTGELFF
>TRBJ2-5|TRBV6-1|TRBD1|.
TGTGCCAGTAAAGACACCGGGACAGGGAAAGAGACCCAGTACTTC
CASKDTGTGKETQYF
>TRBJ1-1|TRBV6-1|.|.
TGTGCCAGCAGTGATTTAGGGAATACAAACACTGAAGCTTTCTTT
CASSDLGNTNTEAFF
>TRBJ2-1|TRBV12-5|TRBD2|.
TGTGCTAGTGACCGGACTAGCGGGAGGGCCGTAGCCGGCAATGAGCAGTTCTTC
CASDRTSGRAVAGNEQFF
>TRBJ2-3|TRBV7-3|.|.
TGTGCCAGCAGCTTATATGGCGGAACCACAGATACGCAGTATTTT
CASSLYGGTTDTQYF
>TRBJ2-5|TRBV7-7|.|.
TGTGCCAGCAGCTTCGACCGACAGTCTAAGACCCAGTACTTC
CASSFDRQSKTQYF
>TRBJ2-7|TRBV19|.|once
TGTGCCAGTAGTCAGGAGGGAGCGTACGAGCAGTACTTC
CASSQEGAYEQYF
>TRBJ2-1|TRBV28|.|few
TGTGCCAGCAGTTTAAACAGGGTGTGGGATGAGCAGTTCTTC
CASSLNRVWDEQFF
>TRBJ2-5|TRBV6-5|.|few
TGTGCCAGCAGTTTTGACAGGGAGGCCCAGTACTTC
CASSFDREAQYF
>TRBJ1-4|TRBV4-2|.|.
TGTGCCAGCAGCCCAGGTTTAGAGGCGCAGCGTAATGAAAAACTGTTTTTT
CASSPGLEAQRNEKLFF
>TRBJ2-1|TRBV30|TRBD2|.
TGTGCCTGGAGCGATCCGACTCTAGCGGGCTCCTACAATGAGCAGTTCTTC
CAWSDPTLAGSYNEQFF
>TRBJ1-4|TRBV7-8|TRBD1|.
TGTGCCAGCAGCATAAAGACAGGGGCCCCCAATGAAAAACTGTTTTTT
CASSIKTGAPNEKLFF
>TRBJ2-7|TRBV6-1|TRBD2|.
TGTGCCAGCAGTGATCAACAAACCGGGAGGGCGGCGGTCGAGCAGTACTTC
CASSDQQTGRAAVEQYF
>TRBJ2-2|TRBV2|TRBD1|.
TGTGCCAGCAGTGATCGGGGACAGGCGAACACCGGGGAGCTGTTTTTT
CASSDRGQANTGELFF
>TRBJ2-7|TRBV6-5|.|.
TGTGCCAGCAGGACTGAATCCGGAAGCCAGTACTTC
CASRTESGSQYF
>TRBJ2-7|TRBV6-1|.|once
TGTGCCAGCAGTGAATTGGGGACAAGGGTATCCGAGCAGTACTTC
CASSELGTRVSEQYF
>TRBJ1-5|TRBV19|.|few
TGTGCCAGTAGTATTCGGACCGATAGCAATCAGCCCCAGCATTTT
CASSIRTDSNQPQHF
>TRBJ2-7|TRBV10-3|.|.
TGTGCCATCAGGACAACTGGAGGAGATAACGAGCAGTACTTC
CAIRTTGGDNEQYF
>TRBJ2-1|TRBV9|.|.
TGTGCCAGCAGCCCCCGTTTGGGGCGGGACACCTACAATGAGCAGTTCTTC
CASSPRLGRDTYNEQFF
>TRBJ1-5|TRBV15|TRBD1|.
TGTGCCACCAGCAGCCTACAGGGGGGAGGCAATCAGCCCCAGCATTTT
CATSSLQGGGNQPQHF
>TRBJ1-5|TRBV23-1|TRBD1|.
TGCGCCAGCAGTCAAGGGGGACAGGGCGGCTACAATCAGCCCCAGCATTTT
CASSQGGQGGYNQPQHF
>TRBJ1-2|TRBV29-1|.|.
TGCACCCTGGGACCTTACACCTTC
CTLGPYTF